One and the same sample provided the 21 T cell receptor beta chains below, sequenced in a study of tumor and adjacent non-tumor tissue in lung cancer. The library came from three nested PCR rounds adapted from ARM-PCR protocols. In TCRdb, the multiplex PCR reads were re-called with MiXCR into one record per CDR3 protein. Of 220,000 or so distinct CDR3 sequences detected, 70% to 75% appear once; the ten largest clones hold 25%. This sample's RNA came from whole unsorted tissue. The specimen sequenced was lung tumor tissue. These receptors were collected from a man in his sixties with non-small cell lung cancer.

The chain recombines TRBV7-9 with TRBJ1-2; D is unresolved. This CDR3 region has 15 residues. Trimming removed 1 base from V and 4 bases from J, with 13 bases in between. Looked up from germline, CDR1 is SEHNR and CDR2 is FQNEAQ (reference sequence). The CDR3 region is CASSLVVGNPYGYTF. The CDR3 coding sequence is TGTGCCAGCAGCTTAGTTGTAGGGAATCCCTATGGCTACACCTTC. Filled out from reference TRBV7-9 and TRBJ1-2, the complete variable domain reads DTGVSQNPRHKITKRGQNVTFRCDPISEHNRLYWYRQTLGQGPEFLTYFQNEAQLEKSRLLSDRFSAERPKGSFSTLEIQRTEQGDSAMYLCASSLVVGNPYGYTFGSGTRLTVV.

With respect to this clonotype: One end of the junction varies from germline; a read error may be responsible. This chain joins TRBV6-5 and TRBJ1-2, with D unresolved. Germline V CDR1 and CDR2: MNHEY, SVGAGI. The CDR3 consists of 12 residues. The CDR3 protein is CASSRTNHGYTF. The CDR3 region has the DNA TGTGCCAGCAGCAGGACTAACCATGGCTACACCTTC.

Many counts were recorded for this clonotype. The V gene is TRBV20-1, the J gene TRBJ1-1; no clear D gene. The CDR3 covers 13 residues. Germline-derived CDR1 and CDR2 are DFQATT and SNEGSKA (reference sequence). Trimming stripped 5 bases from V and 5 bases from J, with 15 bases between. In DNA, the CDR3 is TGCAGTGCTCTCATGGGGTTTGGTACTGAAGCTTTCTTT. Protein product: CSALMGFGTEAFF.

Turning to this clonotype: Since no conserved phenylalanine or tryptophan closes the CDR3, a read error is the likely cause. The rearrangement links TRBV6-6 to TRBJ1-1; D gene unclear. This CDR3 contains 16 residues. Germline values: CDR1 MNHNY, CDR2 SVGAGI (reference sequence). DNA of the CDR3: TGTGCCACCAGTAACCGCCTGGACGGACGTAACACTGAAGCTTTCTCT. This gives the protein CATSNRLDGRNTEAFS.

To note about this clonotype: The CDR3 carries no conserved terminal phenylalanine or tryptophan, so it likely arises from a read error. The J gene is TRBJ2-2, the V gene TRBV6-5, with TRBD1 matching over 9 bases. CDR3 length: 15 residues. Germline CDR1 reads MNHEY; CDR2 reads SVGAGI. The CDR3 nucleotides are TGTGCCAGCAGCCGGGACAGGGTTAACACCTGGGAGCTGTTTCGC. This sequence encodes CASSRDRVNTWELFR.

The chain employs TRBV7-2 and TRBJ1-2; no definite D call. The germline V gene encodes CDR1 SGHTA and CDR2 FQGNSA. V dropped 3 bases and J dropped 2 bases, with 13 bases sitting between them. This CDR3 contains 15 residues. This chain's CDR3 is CASSLGTARNYGYTF. The CDR3 DNA reads as TGTGCCAGCAGCTTGGGTACAGCGCGCAACTATGGCTACACCTTC. The full variable domain, with the rest looked up from reference TRBV7-2 and TRBJ1-2, is GAGVSQSPSNKVTEKGKDVELRCDPISGHTALYWYRQSLGQGLEFLIYFQGNSAPDKSGLPSDRFSAERTGGSVSTLTIQRTQQEDSAVYLCASSLGTARNYGYTFGSGTRLTVV.

About this clonotype: Since a much larger clone is just one base distant, this may be a read error. The chain employs TRBV28 and TRBJ2-1, with 13 bases aligning to TRBD2. There are 16 residues in the CDR3. Germline trimming cut 5 bases from V and 4 bases from J; bases unmatched to any gene: 5. Germline loops: CDR1 MDHEN, CDR2 SYDVKM. The CDR3 DNA reads as TGTGCCAGCAGTCCGGGACTAGCGGGGAGGTACAATGAGCAGTTCTTC. It encodes CASSPGLAGRYNEQFF.

With regard to this clonotype: This may stem from a read error, because a much larger clone lies one nucleotide away. V and J are TRBV12-3 or TRBV12-4 and TRBJ1-3; no definite D call. The CDR3 is 15 amino acids. The CDR3 sequence: CASSRTYGSGNTINF. In nucleotides, the CDR3 is TGTGCCAGCAGTCGGACCTATGGCTCTGGAAACACCATAAATTTT.

A note on this clonotype: Just one base apart from a much larger clone, this may be a read error. No conserved phenylalanine or tryptophan ends this CDR3, so it is likely a read error. The rearrangement uses TRBV20-1 and TRBJ2-7, with D possibly being TRBD1 (6 bases). CDR1 and CDR2 from the germline V gene are DFQATT and SNEGSKA (reference sequence). This CDR3 contains 14 residues. Trimming took off 3 bases at V and 3 bases at J, with 15 bases between the two ends. The CDR3 sequence is CSASPDTGLYEQYL. The CDR3 nucleotides are TGCAGTGCTAGCCCCGACACAGGGCTCTACGAGCAGTACTTA.

As for this clonotype: A junction boundary mismatches the germline segment, possibly from a read error. The chain uses TRBV6-6 and TRBJ2-1; maybe TRBD2 (6 bases). The length of the CDR3 is 11 residues. The V gene's germline CDR1 is MNHNY and CDR2 SVGAGI (reference sequence). CDR3 protein: CPSSTGVEQFF. CDR3 nucleotides: TGTCCCAGCAGTACGGGAGTTGAGCAGTTCTTC.

The table lists this clonotype with a few counts. The chain carries TRBV12-5 and TRBJ2-2; 8 nucleotides match TRBD1. V lost 1 base, J lost 6 bases, and 1 base stayed unmatched. The CDR3 runs to 14 residues. The germline V gene has CDR1 LGHNT and CDR2 FRNRAP. Here the CDR3 DNA reads TGTGCTAGTGGTTTGGCACAGGGGGCCGGGGAGCTGTTTTTT. Translated: CASGLAQGAGELFF.

To note about this clonotype: An end of the junction differs from the germline gene, which may be a read error. The genes are TRBV28 and TRBJ1-4; D unresolved. This CDR3 contains 15 residues. Germline lookup yields CDR1 MDHEN and CDR2 SYDVKM. CDR3 bases: TGTGACAGCAGTCCTATTGGGCCAACTAATGAAAAACTGTTTTTT. Residues: CDSSPIGPTNEKLFF.

This chain uses TRBV12-3 or TRBV12-4 with TRBJ2-1; possible D gene TRBD2, 5 bases. V was cut by 10 bases and J by 5 bases, with 18 bases left in between. The CDR3 has 14 residues. As DNA, the CDR3 is TGTGCCACCGTGGCGGGCCAGGCGAACAATGAGCAGTTCTTC. This encodes CATVAGQANNEQFF.

As for this clonotype: This is likely a read error, given that the CDR3 carries no conserved phenylalanine or tryptophan at its end. This chain connects TRBV5-1 to TRBJ2-3; D gene uncertain. The CDR3 has 16 residues. Deletions cut 5 bases from V and 2 bases from J, with 18 bases between. Germline loops: CDR1 SGHRS, CDR2 YFSETQ. CDR3 loop: CASSPNSVSHTDTQYC. CDR3 bases: TGCGCCAGCAGTCCTAACAGCGTTTCACACACAGATACGCAGTATTGT.

In regard to this clonotype: This may stem from a read error, because a much larger clone lies one nucleotide away. V is TRBV14 and J is TRBJ1-2; the match to TRBD1 covers 7 bases. Germline V CDR1 and CDR2: SGHDN, FVKESK. CDR3 length: 15 residues. The CDR3 sequence: CASSQTGDRGYSYTF. For the CDR3, the DNA is TGTGCCAGCAGCCAAACAGGGGATCGCGGCTATAGCTACACCTTC.

Details on this clonotype: The junction does not match germline at one end; this may be a read error. This sequence joins TRBV20-1 and TRBJ2-2; weak D call: TRBD2 (5 bases). From germline, CDR1 is DFQATT and CDR2 SNEGSKA (reference sequence). The CDR3 length is 15 residues. CDR3 loop: CSAIVGGANTRELFF. As DNA, the CDR3 is TGCAGTGCTATAGTTGGAGGCGCAAACACCAGGGAGCTGTTTTTT.

This clonotype was seen ten or more times. V usage is TRBV20-1 and J usage is TRBJ2-1; 13 bases fit TRBD2. V lost 0 bases to trimming and J lost 7 bases; unmatched junction nucleotides: 6. CDR3 length: 16 amino acids. Germline-derived CDR1 and CDR2 are DFQATT and SNEGSKA (reference sequence). DNA of the CDR3: TGCAGTGCTAGAGATCAACTAGCGGGAGGGCCGAATGAGCAGTTCTTC. This gives the protein CSARDQLAGGPNEQFF.

This rearrangement joins TRBV11-2 to TRBJ2-5; weak D call: TRBD1 (6 bases). V was shortened by 4 bases and J by 5 bases, with 20 bases between the two germline ends. Germline CDR1 reads SGHAT; CDR2 reads FQNNGV. The CDR3 is made up of 16 amino acids. The CDR3 spells CASSSTMRGSKETQYF. CDR3 DNA sequence: TGTGCCAGCAGCTCTACAATGAGGGGGTCAAAGGAGACCCAGTACTTC.

For this clonotype: One end of the junction fails to match germline, which may point to a read error. V usage is TRBV20-1 and J usage is TRBJ2-3; a weak D match, TRBD2 (7 bases). In germline, CDR1 is DFQATT, CDR2 SNEGSKA (reference sequence). The CDR3 totals 14 residues. CDR3 sequence (DNA): TGCAGTACTAGTCTGAGGGGGGGGACAGATACGCAGTATTTT. Translation gives CSTSLRGGTDTQYF.

V gene TRBV11-3 combines with J gene TRBJ1-1, with 8 bases fitting TRBD1. Germline V CDR1 and CDR2: SGHNT, YENEEA. Trimming removed 1 base from V and 11 bases from J; junction bases left unmatched: 15. The CDR3 runs to 16 residues. Written as DNA, the CDR3 is TGTGCCAGCAGCTTAGGCCGGGACAGGCTGGGCTACCTTGCTTTCTTT. As protein: CASSLGRDRLGYLAFF.

This clonotype has more than one count but fewer than ten. The CDR3: CASITGQVLETQYF. CDR3 DNA: TGTGCCAGCATCACGGGACAGGTTCTGGAGACCCAGTACTTC. The chain employs TRBV11-2 and TRBJ2-5, with 8 bases matching TRBD1. Germline loops: CDR1 SGHAT, CDR2 FQNNGV. The CDR3 has 14 residues. The V gene end was trimmed by 7 bases and the J gene end by 5 bases; junction bases not matched to a gene: 9.